This T cell receptor beta chain was sequenced for a study of identical twins. This clonotype was seen at least ten times. One entry per CDR3 protein, called by TCRdb with MiXCR from the 5' RACE reads. The sample includes some 500,000 distinct CDR3 sequences, 9% to 10% of them seen just once. The V end was cut by 4 bases, the J end by 5 bases, with 17 bases between. Germline-derived CDR1 and CDR2 are LGHNA and YNFKEQ. The CDR3 contains 15 residues. These data also featured in a second study, about yellow fever vaccine responses in identical twins.

The clonotype was recovered from a woman under 30 in good health. Sequencing input: PBMCs. V usage is TRBV4-2 and J usage is TRBJ2-5, with a weak D call TRBD2 (7 bases). CDR3 nucleotide sequence: TGTGCCAGCAGCCGTTTCGGGGGGCAGGATGAGACCCAGTACTTC. It yields the protein CASSRFGGQDETQYF.